This is a list of T cell receptor beta chains from one sample in a study of blood T cells in healthy people across ages. TCRdb used MiXCR to reprocess the 5' RACE reads, holding one entry per CDR3 protein. Of nearly 1 million distinct CDR3 sequences listed, roughly 47% are singletons. The sequenced material came from blood. The origin of the receptors is a woman aged 55-69 years in good health. The CDR3 runs from the conserved cysteine through the conserved F or W. Each record gives: D gene, clone size, V gene, J gene, CDR3 DNA, CDR3 protein. D genes are given only for firm matches. Clone sizes are given selectively: once, few, many, or a class where the clone is expanded.

D gene: NA
clone size: few
V gene: TRBV7-9
J gene: TRBJ2-3
CDR3 DNA: TGTGCCAGCAGCTTAAAGGCGGGTACGCAGTATTTT
CDR3 protein: CASSLKAGTQYF

D gene: TRBD2
clone size: NA
V gene: TRBV7-3
J gene: TRBJ2-3
CDR3 DNA: TGTGCCAGCAGCTTAGAACCGGCGGGAGGGCCCGGAGATACGCAGTATTTT
CDR3 protein: CASSLEPAGGPGDTQYF

D gene: NA
clone size: NA
V gene: TRBV30
J gene: TRBJ2-7
CDR3 DNA: TGTGCCTGGAGTGAAGTAAACGAGGGGGAGCAGTACTTC
CDR3 protein: CAWSEVNEGEQYF

D gene: TRBD2
clone size: once
V gene: TRBV2
J gene: TRBJ2-3
CDR3 DNA: TGTGCCAGCACTCAGGGACTAGCGGGAGTCAATACGCAGTATTTT
CDR3 protein: CASTQGLAGVNTQYF

D gene: NA
clone size: few
V gene: TRBV9
J gene: TRBJ2-5
CDR3 DNA: TGTGCCAGCAGCGTAGCCGCAGGGGGGGAGACCCAGTACTTC
CDR3 protein: CASSVAAGGETQYF

D gene: NA
clone size: NA
V gene: TRBV29-1
J gene: TRBJ2-7
CDR3 DNA: TGCAGCGTTGCGGGAGACAGGGTCCCCTCCAATGAGCAGTACTTC
CDR3 protein: CSVAGDRVPSNEQYF

D gene: NA
clone size: NA
V gene: TRBV6-2/TRBV6-3
J gene: TRBJ2-7
CDR3 DNA: TGTGCCAGCAGCTTCGTTTTCTACGAGCAGTACTTC
CDR3 protein: CASSFVFYEQYF

D gene: NA
clone size: NA
V gene: TRBV21-1
J gene: TRBJ2-2
CDR3 DNA: TGTGCCAGCAGTCCGACAGGTCTGGCGAACACCGGGGAGCTGTTTTTT
CDR3 protein: CASSPTGLANTGELFF

D gene: NA
clone size: NA
V gene: TRBV2
J gene: TRBJ2-1
CDR3 DNA: TGTGCCAGTCAAAGCCTGAGAAATATCCAGAATGAGCAGTTCTTC
CDR3 protein: CASQSLRNIQNEQFF

D gene: NA
clone size: NA
V gene: TRBV29-1
J gene: TRBJ2-3
CDR3 DNA: TGCAGCGGTCTCGGACAAAGGGTTGCAGATACGCAGTATTTT
CDR3 protein: CSGLGQRVADTQYF

D gene: NA
clone size: once
V gene: TRBV15
J gene: TRBJ1-2
CDR3 DNA: TGTGCCACCAGCCCCCCCCACCAAGCCGGCTACGGCTACACCTTC
CDR3 protein: CATSPPHQAGYGYTF

D gene: TRBD1
clone size: few
V gene: TRBV7-2
J gene: TRBJ2-6
CDR3 DNA: TGTGCCAGCAGCTCGGACAGGGGGAGCCTCGTTGGGGCCAACGTCCTGACTTTC
CDR3 protein: CASSSDRGSLVGANVLTF

D gene: NA
clone size: NA
V gene: TRBV6-1
J gene: TRBJ2-1
CDR3 DNA: TGTGCCACCCAACCCCGGGCGGAATCCTACAATGAGCAGTTCTTC
CDR3 protein: CATQPRAESYNEQFF

D gene: TRBD2
clone size: few
V gene: TRBV7-8
J gene: TRBJ2-5
CDR3 DNA: TGTGCCAGCACCGCGGGGGGCCCTAACCAAGAGACCCAGTACTTC
CDR3 protein: CASTAGGPNQETQYF

D gene: TRBD1
clone size: NA
V gene: TRBV7-9
J gene: TRBJ1-1
CDR3 DNA: TGTGCCAGCAGCAGCACTACAGGGGTGTCGTTGACTGAAGCTTTCTTT
CDR3 protein: CASSSTTGVSLTEAFF

D gene: NA
clone size: NA
V gene: TRBV3-1
J gene: TRBJ2-2
CDR3 DNA: TGTGCCAGCACCCAGACAGAAACCGGGGAGCTGTTTTTT
CDR3 protein: CASTQTETGELFF

D gene: NA
clone size: NA
V gene: TRBV4-1
J gene: TRBJ1-1
CDR3 DNA: TGCGCCAGCAGCCAGGAAACAGGCGACCACCAGTGGACTGAAGCTTTCTTT
CDR3 protein: CASSQETGDHQWTEAFF

D gene: TRBD2
clone size: few
V gene: TRBV29-1
J gene: TRBJ2-1
CDR3 DNA: TGCAGCGTAAGACTAGCGCTCTACAATGAGCAGTTCTTC
CDR3 protein: CSVRLALYNEQFF

D gene: TRBD2
clone size: NA
V gene: TRBV15
J gene: TRBJ2-3
CDR3 DNA: TGTGCCACCTCACTCCCAGCGGGAGTAGGAGATACGCAGTATTTT
CDR3 protein: CATSLPAGVGDTQYF

D gene: NA
clone size: few
V gene: TRBV5-1
J gene: TRBJ2-3
CDR3 DNA: TGCGCCAGCAGCTTAGACAGATTGACCACAGATACGCAGTATTTT
CDR3 protein: CASSLDRLTTDTQYF

D gene: TRBD2
clone size: few
V gene: TRBV7-2
J gene: TRBJ2-3
CDR3 DNA: TGTGCCAGCAGGAAGACTAGCGGTGACACAGATACGCAGTATTTT
CDR3 protein: CASRKTSGDTDTQYF

D gene: TRBD1
clone size: NA
V gene: TRBV12-3/TRBV12-4
J gene: TRBJ1-2
CDR3 DNA: TGTGCCAGCAGCCGGACAGGGGGCTGGCGCTACACCTTC
CDR3 protein: CASSRTGGWRYTF

D gene: NA
clone size: NA
V gene: TRBV20-1
J gene: TRBJ1-2
CDR3 DNA: TGCAGTGCTAGCCCGGAGTTCGGAGGCTACACCTTC
CDR3 protein: CSASPEFGGYTF

D gene: NA
clone size: NA
V gene: TRBV20-1
J gene: TRBJ2-6
CDR3 DNA: TGCAGTGCTGAACCGGGCCGCCCTGGAGGGTCTGGGGCCAACGTCCTGACTTTC
CDR3 protein: CSAEPGRPGGSGANVLTF

D gene: TRBD2
clone size: NA
V gene: TRBV11-2
J gene: TRBJ2-3
CDR3 DNA: TGTGCCAGCAGCCCCGAGGGTCCTAGCGGGACAGATACGCAGTATTTT
CDR3 protein: CASSPEGPSGTDTQYF

D gene: NA
clone size: NA
V gene: TRBV18
J gene: TRBJ1-4
CDR3 DNA: TGTGCCAGCTCACCACAAGGCGCGGGGAGTGAAAAACTGTTTTTT
CDR3 protein: CASSPQGAGSEKLFF

D gene: TRBD2
clone size: NA
V gene: TRBV20-1
J gene: TRBJ2-7
CDR3 DNA: TGCAGTGCCCCTAACCTAGCGGGAGTCACCTACGAGCAGTACTTC
CDR3 protein: CSAPNLAGVTYEQYF

D gene: NA
clone size: NA
V gene: TRBV7-9
J gene: TRBJ2-3
CDR3 DNA: TGTGCCAGCAGCCTAGATTTCGCGAGAAGCACAGATACGCAGTATTTT
CDR3 protein: CASSLDFARSTDTQYF

D gene: NA
clone size: many
V gene: TRBV3-1
J gene: TRBJ2-7
CDR3 DNA: TGTGCCAGCAGCCCCCAGAGGAACTACGAGCAGTACTTC
CDR3 protein: CASSPQRNYEQYF

D gene: NA
clone size: NA
V gene: TRBV21-1
J gene: TRBJ2-7
CDR3 DNA: TGTGCCAGCAGCACCAGCGAGGGCCCTAACAGCTCCTACGAGCAGTACTTC
CDR3 protein: CASSTSEGPNSSYEQYF

D gene: TRBD1
clone size: NA
V gene: TRBV20-1
J gene: TRBJ2-3
CDR3 DNA: TGCAGTGCTTCGCCGGGACAGGGGGCTCCAGATACGCAGTATTTT
CDR3 protein: CSASPGQGAPDTQYF

D gene: NA
clone size: NA
V gene: TRBV28
J gene: TRBJ2-1
CDR3 DNA: TGTGCCAGCAGTTTCTTATCAGGAGACTCCTACAATGAGCAGTTCTTC
CDR3 protein: CASSFLSGDSYNEQFF

D gene: NA
clone size: NA
V gene: TRBV12-3/TRBV12-4
J gene: TRBJ2-7
CDR3 DNA: TGTGCCGGCAGTTGGCGGGACGAGCAGTACTTC
CDR3 protein: CAGSWRDEQYF

D gene: NA
clone size: NA
V gene: TRBV5-1
J gene: TRBJ2-4
CDR3 DNA: TGCGCCAGCAGCCCCGGGAGAGAGGGTTTGTACAATGAGCAGTACTTC
CDR3 protein: CASSPGREGLYNEQYF

D gene: NA
clone size: few
V gene: TRBV12-3/TRBV12-4
J gene: TRBJ1-5
CDR3 DNA: TGTGCCAGCAGTGGATATAGCAATCAGCCCCAGCATTTT
CDR3 protein: CASSGYSNQPQHF

D gene: NA
clone size: NA
V gene: TRBV7-9
J gene: TRBJ2-1
CDR3 DNA: TGTGCCAGCAGCTTAGCCCTGGGCCATGAGCAGTTCTTC
CDR3 protein: CASSLALGHEQFF

D gene: NA
clone size: NA
V gene: TRBV7-2
J gene: TRBJ2-5
CDR3 DNA: TGTGCCAGCAGCTCATGGACCATTCAGGGAGAGACCCAGTACTTC
CDR3 protein: CASSSWTIQGETQYF

D gene: TRBD2
clone size: NA
V gene: TRBV3-1
J gene: TRBJ2-1
CDR3 DNA: TGTGCCAGCAGCCTGACTAGCGGGAGAGGGAATGAGCAGTTCTTC
CDR3 protein: CASSLTSGRGNEQFF

D gene: NA
clone size: NA
V gene: TRBV29-1
J gene: TRBJ2-3
CDR3 DNA: TGCAGCGTTGAAGCCGACAACACAGATACGCAGTATTTT
CDR3 protein: CSVEADNTDTQYF

D gene: NA
clone size: NA
V gene: TRBV11-2
J gene: TRBJ2-7
CDR3 DNA: TGTGCCAGCAGCCCCCTACACCTCTACGAGCAGTACTTC
CDR3 protein: CASSPLHLYEQYF

D gene: NA
clone size: NA
V gene: TRBV4-1
J gene: TRBJ2-7
CDR3 DNA: TGCGCCAGCAGCCAAGCCCCGTTGAGGTCCTACGAGCAGTACTTC
CDR3 protein: CASSQAPLRSYEQYF

D gene: NA
clone size: NA
V gene: TRBV4-1
J gene: TRBJ1-2
CDR3 DNA: TGCGCCAGCAGCCAAGTGAATTATGGCTACACCTTC
CDR3 protein: CASSQVNYGYTF

D gene: NA
clone size: NA
V gene: TRBV19
J gene: TRBJ2-7
CDR3 DNA: TGTGCCAGTAGTATCAGAGGGACGAGCTCCTACGAGCAGTACTTC
CDR3 protein: CASSIRGTSSYEQYF

D gene: NA
clone size: NA
V gene: TRBV7-9
J gene: TRBJ2-7
CDR3 DNA: TGTGCCAGCAGTCGGGCGTTTGAAGAGCAGTACTTC
CDR3 protein: CASSRAFEEQYF

D gene: NA
clone size: NA
V gene: TRBV6-5
J gene: TRBJ1-2
CDR3 DNA: TGTGCCAGCAGTTACTCTAGGCTACTCACATCTTATGGCTACACCTTC
CDR3 protein: CASSYSRLLTSYGYTF

D gene: TRBD2
clone size: NA
V gene: TRBV18
J gene: TRBJ2-5
CDR3 DNA: TGTGCCAGCTCATTAGTCGGGACTACCAATGAGCAGTACTTC
CDR3 protein: CASSLVGTTNEQYF

D gene: NA
clone size: NA
V gene: TRBV2
J gene: TRBJ2-5
CDR3 DNA: TGTGCCAGCAGTGAGCGTAGGGGGGAGCGACGGAATGAGCAGTACTTC
CDR3 protein: CASSERRGERRNEQYF

D gene: NA
clone size: few
V gene: TRBV27
J gene: TRBJ2-7
CDR3 DNA: TGTGCCAGCAGTATACCAGGCTCCTACGAGCAGTACTTC
CDR3 protein: CASSIPGSYEQYF

D gene: TRBD2
clone size: few
V gene: TRBV2
J gene: TRBJ2-7
CDR3 DNA: TGTGCCAGCAGTGAACTAGCGGGATTTTACGAGCAGTACTTC
CDR3 protein: CASSELAGFYEQYF